The clone carrying this TCR beta chain was observed at least ten times. Its antigen remains unknown. V was trimmed by 3 bases and J by 5 bases, leaving 25 bases between them. The CDR3 loop spans 17 amino acids. Germline-derived CDR1 and CDR2 are GTSNPN and SVGIG (reference sequence). All patients were treatment-naive before thyroid surgery. These data come from a study of metastatic and nonmetastatic thyroid tumors. Study context: Across peripheral blood and tumor or nodule tissue samples taken from malignant and benign thyroid patients, the repertoires were compared with one another.

Study outcomes and limitations: Patients with malignant thyroid tumors reportedly had significantly higher TCR beta diversity than those with benign nodules, in blood and tumor.

Original methodology: CDR3 differences across clinicopathological groups were used to build a distant-metastasis classifier for papillary thyroid cancer. TCRdb re-called clones via MiXCR from the PCR reads. The V and J calls shown here were made by TCRdb, not taken from the authors' results. The sample lists approximately 22,000 clones, over 10% occurring once. Material for sequencing was blood. The origin of this receptor is a female donor with papillary thyroid cancer or a benign thyroid nodule (not recorded which). Some clones in this sample may be carry-over from other donors' samples. The chain couples TRBV30 to TRBJ1-2, with a weak D call TRBD1 (6 bases). The CDR3 is CAWRGLGPGHGGYGYTF. CDR3 nucleotide sequence: TGTGCCTGGAGAGGACTTGGTCCGGGACATGGAGGATATGGCTACACCTTC.